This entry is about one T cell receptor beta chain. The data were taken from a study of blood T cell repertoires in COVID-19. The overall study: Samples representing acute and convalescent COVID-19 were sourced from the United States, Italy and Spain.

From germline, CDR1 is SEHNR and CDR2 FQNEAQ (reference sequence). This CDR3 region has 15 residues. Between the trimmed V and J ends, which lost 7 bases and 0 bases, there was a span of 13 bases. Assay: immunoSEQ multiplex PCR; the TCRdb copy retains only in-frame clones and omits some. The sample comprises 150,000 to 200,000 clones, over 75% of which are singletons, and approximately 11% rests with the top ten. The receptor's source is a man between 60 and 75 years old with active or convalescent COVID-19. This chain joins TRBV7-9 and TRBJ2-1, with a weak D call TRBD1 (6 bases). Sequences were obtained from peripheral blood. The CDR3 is CASTPQGGSYNEQFF. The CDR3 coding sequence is TGTGCCAGCACCCCCCAAGGGGGCTCCTACAATGAGCAGTTCTTC.